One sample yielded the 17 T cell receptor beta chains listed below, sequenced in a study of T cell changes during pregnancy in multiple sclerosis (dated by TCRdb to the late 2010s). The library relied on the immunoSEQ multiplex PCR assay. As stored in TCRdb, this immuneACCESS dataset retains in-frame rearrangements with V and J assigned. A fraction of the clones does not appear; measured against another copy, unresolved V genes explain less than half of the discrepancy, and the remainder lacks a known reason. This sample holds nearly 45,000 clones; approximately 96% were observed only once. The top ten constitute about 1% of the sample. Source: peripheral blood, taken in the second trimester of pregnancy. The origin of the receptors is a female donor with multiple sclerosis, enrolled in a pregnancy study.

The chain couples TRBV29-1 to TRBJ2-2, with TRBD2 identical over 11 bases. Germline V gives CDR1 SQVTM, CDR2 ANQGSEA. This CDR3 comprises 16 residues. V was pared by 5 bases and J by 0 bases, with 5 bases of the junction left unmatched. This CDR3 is CSVSVAGGTNTGELFF. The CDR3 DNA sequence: TGCAGCGTTAGTGTAGCGGGAGGGACGAACACCGGGGAGCTGTTTTTT.

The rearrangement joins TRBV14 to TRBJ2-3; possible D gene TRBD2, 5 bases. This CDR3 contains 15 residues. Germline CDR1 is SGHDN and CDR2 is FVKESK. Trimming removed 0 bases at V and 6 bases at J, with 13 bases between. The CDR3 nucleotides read TGTGCCAGCAGCCAAGATCCCAGCGGTCTGGATACGCAGTATTTT. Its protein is CASSQDPSGLDTQYF.

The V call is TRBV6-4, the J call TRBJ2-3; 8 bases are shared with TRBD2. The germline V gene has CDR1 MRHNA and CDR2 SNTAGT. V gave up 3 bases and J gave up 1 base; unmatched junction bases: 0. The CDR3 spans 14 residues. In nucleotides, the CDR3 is TGTGCCAGCAGTGAGCGGGGGGGCACAGATACGCAGTATTTT. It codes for CASSERGGTDTQYF.

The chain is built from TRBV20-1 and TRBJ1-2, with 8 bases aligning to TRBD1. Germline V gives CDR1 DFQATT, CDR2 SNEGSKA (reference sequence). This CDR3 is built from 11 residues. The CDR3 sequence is CSGQGDYGYTF. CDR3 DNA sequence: TGCAGCGGACAGGGTGACTATGGCTACACCTTC.

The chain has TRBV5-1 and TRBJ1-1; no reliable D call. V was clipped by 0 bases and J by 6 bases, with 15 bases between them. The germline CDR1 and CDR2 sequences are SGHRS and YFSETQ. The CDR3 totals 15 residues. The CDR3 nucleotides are TGCGCCAGCAGCTTGGTGGCAGGTGGCCAGTCTGAAGCTTTCTTT. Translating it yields CASSLVAGGQSEAFF. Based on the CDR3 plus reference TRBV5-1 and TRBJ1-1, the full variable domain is KAGVTQTPRYLIKTRGQQVTLSCSPISGHRSVSWYQQTPGQGLQFLFEYFSETQRNKGNFPGRFSGRQFSNSRSEMNVSTLELGDSALYLCASSLVAGGQSEAFFGQGTRLTVV.

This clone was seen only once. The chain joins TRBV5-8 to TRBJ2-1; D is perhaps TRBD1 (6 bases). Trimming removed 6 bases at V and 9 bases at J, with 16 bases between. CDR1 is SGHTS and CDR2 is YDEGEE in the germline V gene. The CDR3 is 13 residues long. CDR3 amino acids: CASTSSTGLEQFF. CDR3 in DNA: TGTGCCAGCACCTCGTCTACAGGGCTTGAGCAGTTCTTC.

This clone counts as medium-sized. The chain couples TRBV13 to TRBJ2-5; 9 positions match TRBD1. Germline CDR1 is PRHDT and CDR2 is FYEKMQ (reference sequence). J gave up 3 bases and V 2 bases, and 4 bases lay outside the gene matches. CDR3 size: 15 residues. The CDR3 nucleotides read TGTGCCAGCAGCTTAAGGGGACAGGGCGAAGAGACCCAGTACTTC. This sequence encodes CASSLRGQGEETQYF.

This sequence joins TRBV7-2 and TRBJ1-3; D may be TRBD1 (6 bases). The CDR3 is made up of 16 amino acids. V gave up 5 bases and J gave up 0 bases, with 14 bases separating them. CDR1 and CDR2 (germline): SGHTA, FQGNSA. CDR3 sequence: CASSHTGTRSGNTIYF. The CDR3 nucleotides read TGTGCCAGCAGCCATACAGGGACACGCTCTGGAAACACCATATATTTT.

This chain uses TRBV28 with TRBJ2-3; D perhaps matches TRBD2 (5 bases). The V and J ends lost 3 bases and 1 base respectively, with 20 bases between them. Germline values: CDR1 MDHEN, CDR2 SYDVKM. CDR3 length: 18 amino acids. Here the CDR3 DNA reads TGTGCCAGCAGTTTCGGTCCGAGGATCGGGGTAGGCACAGATACGCAGTATTTT. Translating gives CASSFGPRIGVGTDTQYF.

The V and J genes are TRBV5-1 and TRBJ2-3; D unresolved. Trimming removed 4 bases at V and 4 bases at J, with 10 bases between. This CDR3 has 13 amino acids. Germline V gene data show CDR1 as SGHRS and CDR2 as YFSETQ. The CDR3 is CASSPPGPDTQYF. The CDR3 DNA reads TGCGCCAGCAGCCCGCCGGGTCCAGATACGCAGTATTTT.

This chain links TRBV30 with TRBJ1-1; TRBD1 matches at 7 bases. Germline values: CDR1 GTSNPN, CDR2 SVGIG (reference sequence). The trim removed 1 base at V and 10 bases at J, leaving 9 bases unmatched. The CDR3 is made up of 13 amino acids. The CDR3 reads CAWSGATGVGAFF. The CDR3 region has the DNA TGTGCCTGGAGTGGGGCCACAGGGGTAGGAGCTTTCTTT. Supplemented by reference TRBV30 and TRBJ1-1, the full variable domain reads SQTIHQWPATLVQPVGSPLSLECTVEGTSNPNLYWYRQAAGRGLQLLFYSVGIGQISSEVPQNLSASRPQDRQFILSSKKLLLSDSGFYLCAWSGATGVGAFFGQGTRLTVV.

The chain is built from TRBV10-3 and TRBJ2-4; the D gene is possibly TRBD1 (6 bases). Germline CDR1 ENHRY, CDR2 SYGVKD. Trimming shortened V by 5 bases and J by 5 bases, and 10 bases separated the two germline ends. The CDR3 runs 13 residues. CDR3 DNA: TGTGCCATCAGTACGACAGGACAAAACATTCAGTACTTC. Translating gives CAISTTGQNIQYF.

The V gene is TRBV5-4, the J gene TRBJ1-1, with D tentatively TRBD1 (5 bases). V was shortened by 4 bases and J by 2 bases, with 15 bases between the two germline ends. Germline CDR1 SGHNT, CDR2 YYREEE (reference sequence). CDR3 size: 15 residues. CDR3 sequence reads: CASSPPSRVNTEAFF. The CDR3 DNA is TGTGCCAGCAGCCCTCCCTCCAGGGTCAACACTGAAGCTTTCTTT.

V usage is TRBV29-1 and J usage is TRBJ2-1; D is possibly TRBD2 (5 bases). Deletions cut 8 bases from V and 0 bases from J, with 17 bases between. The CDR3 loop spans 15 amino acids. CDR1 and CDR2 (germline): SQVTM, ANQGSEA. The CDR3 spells CSSDGGLSSYNEQFF. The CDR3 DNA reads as TGCAGCTCCGACGGAGGCCTAAGCTCCTACAATGAGCAGTTCTTC.

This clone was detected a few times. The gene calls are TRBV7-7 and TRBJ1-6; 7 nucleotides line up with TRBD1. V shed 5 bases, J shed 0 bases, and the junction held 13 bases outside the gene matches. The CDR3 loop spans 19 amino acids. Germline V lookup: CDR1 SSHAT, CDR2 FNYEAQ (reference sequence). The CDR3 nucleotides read TGTGCCAGCAGCACCAGGGACAGCCGGGAAGACTCCTATAATTCACCCCTCCACTTT. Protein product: CASSTRDSREDSYNSPLHF.

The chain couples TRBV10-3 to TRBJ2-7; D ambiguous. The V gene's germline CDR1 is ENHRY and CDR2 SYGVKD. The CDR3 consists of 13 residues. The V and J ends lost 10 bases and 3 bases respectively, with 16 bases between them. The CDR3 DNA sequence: TGTGCCACCATGGCCGCCGAGCGCTACGAGCAGTACTTC. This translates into CATMAAERYEQYF.

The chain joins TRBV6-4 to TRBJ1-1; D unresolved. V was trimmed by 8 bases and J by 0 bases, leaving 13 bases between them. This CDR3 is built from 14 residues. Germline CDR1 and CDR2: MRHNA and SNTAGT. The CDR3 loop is CASRPRLMNTEAFF. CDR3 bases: TGTGCCAGCCGCCCTAGGCTCATGAACACTGAAGCTTTCTTT.